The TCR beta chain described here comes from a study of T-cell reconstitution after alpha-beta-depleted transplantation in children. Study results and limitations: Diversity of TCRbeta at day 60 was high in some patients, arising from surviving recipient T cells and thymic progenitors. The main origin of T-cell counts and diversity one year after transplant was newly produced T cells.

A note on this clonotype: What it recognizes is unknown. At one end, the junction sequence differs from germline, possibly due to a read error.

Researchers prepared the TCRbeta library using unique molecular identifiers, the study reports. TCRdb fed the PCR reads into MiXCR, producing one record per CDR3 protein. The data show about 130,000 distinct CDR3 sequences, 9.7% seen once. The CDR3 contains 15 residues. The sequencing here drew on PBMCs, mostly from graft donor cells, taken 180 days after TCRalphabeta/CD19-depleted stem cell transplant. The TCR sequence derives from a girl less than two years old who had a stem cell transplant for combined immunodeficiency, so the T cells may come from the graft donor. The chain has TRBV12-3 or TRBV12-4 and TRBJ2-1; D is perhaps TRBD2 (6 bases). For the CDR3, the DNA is TGTGCCAGCACACTAATCCTCCGGGACTTCCATGAGGAGTTCTTC. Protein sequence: CASTLILRDFHEEFF.